A single sample is the source of the 27 T cell receptor beta chains below, sequenced in a study of T cell responses to AZD1222 COVID-19 vaccine. Method: immunoSEQ multiplex PCR; TCRdb's copy keeps in-frame clones and lacks some. The sample contains under 80,000 clones, around 89% of which appear only once. This material consisted of peripheral blood, taken on day 0 of AZD1222 vaccination. The source is an adult in good health.

The rearrangement uses TRBV9 and TRBJ1-1; tentatively, D is TRBD1 (5 bases). CDR1 is SGDLS, CDR2 YYNGEE, per germline. The germline V and J ends were trimmed by 2 bases and 4 bases, with 15 bases remaining between them. This CDR3 spans 15 amino acids. CDR3: CASSVTPEGRTEAFF. The CDR3 DNA reads TGTGCCAGCAGCGTGACCCCGGAGGGGCGCACTGAAGCTTTCTTT.

The J gene is TRBJ2-3, the V gene TRBV5-1; TRBD2 might be the D (6 bases). CDR1 is SGHRS and CDR2 is YFSETQ in the germline V gene. The CDR3 contains 16 residues. Trimming cost V 4 bases and J 3 bases, with 18 bases left between them. CDR3: CASSVGIAVDTDTQYF. CDR3 nucleotides: TGCGCCAGCAGCGTAGGCATAGCGGTTGATACAGATACGCAGTATTTT.

V gene TRBV13 combines with J gene TRBJ2-4; D is undetermined. Germline V gene data show CDR1 as PRHDT and CDR2 as FYEKMQ (reference sequence). The CDR3 consists of 14 residues. Trimming cost V 5 bases and J 8 bases, with 16 bases left between them. The CDR3 loop is CASSPQERKDIQYF. DNA for the CDR3: TGTGCCAGCAGCCCTCAGGAGAGAAAGGACATTCAGTACTTC. The whole variable domain, filled in from reference TRBV13 and TRBJ2-4, reads AAGVIQSPRHLIKEKRETATLKCYPIPRHDTVYWYQQGPGQDPQFLISFYEKMQSDKGSIPDRFSAQQFSDYHSELNMSSLELGDSALYFCASSPQERKDIQYFGAGTRLSVL.

This clone is medium-sized (0.01 to 0.1%) within its sample. The rearrangement uses TRBV19 and TRBJ2-2, with no clear D. The V end lost 1 base, the J end lost 7 bases, and 4 bases lay between the germline ends. The CDR3 extends over 12 amino acids. The V gene's germline CDR1 is LNHDA and CDR2 SQIVND (reference sequence). The CDR3, as DNA: TGTGCCAGTAGTATAGTCCACGGGGAGCTGTTTTTT. It codes for CASSIVHGELFF.

The CDR3 is CASSQQGLWDYEQYF. As DNA, the CDR3 is TGCGCCAGCAGTCAACAGGGACTTTGGGACTACGAGCAGTACTTC. The chain employs TRBV10-2 and TRBJ2-7, with D perhaps TRBD1 or TRBD2 (6 bases each). The V end lost 5 bases, the J end lost 3 bases, and 17 bases lay between the germline ends. Germline V lookup: CDR1 WSHSY, CDR2 SAAADI. The CDR3 runs to 15 residues.

This clone was observed many times. The chain couples TRBV27 to TRBJ1-2; TRBD1 aligns across 8 bases. This CDR3 is 14 amino acids long. Germline-derived CDR1 and CDR2 are MNHEY and SMNVEV (reference sequence). V shed 5 bases, J shed 4 bases, and the junction held 6 bases outside the gene matches. This CDR3 is CASSPQDRVYGYTF. As DNA, the CDR3 is TGTGCCAGCAGTCCCCAGGACAGGGTCTATGGCTACACCTTC.

The chain is built from TRBV7-2 and TRBJ1-6; TRBD1 matches 9 bases. V trimming: 4 bases; J trimming: 5 bases; junction bases outside the gene matches: 3. The CDR3 has 15 amino acids. CDR1 and CDR2 from the germline V gene are SGHTA and FQGNSA. CDR3 sequence: CASSWDRVDNSPLHF. CDR3 nucleotides: TGTGCCAGCAGCTGGGACAGGGTTGATAATTCACCCCTCCACTTT.

This rearrangement joins TRBV28 to TRBJ2-3; no firm D call. Germline CDR1 reads MDHEN; CDR2 reads SYDVKM. The V end lost 5 bases, the J end lost 0 bases, and 15 bases lay between the germline ends. The CDR3 contains 16 residues. The CDR3 here is CASSQLLITSTDTQYF. The CDR3 DNA is TGTGCCAGCAGTCAACTGTTAATAACTAGCACAGATACGCAGTATTTT. Full variable domain (missing parts from reference TRBV28 and TRBJ2-3): DVKVTQSSRYLVKRTGEKVFLECVQDMDHENMFWYRQDPGLGLRLIYFSYDVKMKEKGDIPEGYSVSREKKERFSLILESASTNQTSMYLCASSQLLITSTDTQYFGPGTRLTVL.

J is TRBJ1-5 and V is TRBV5-1, with a possible D match to TRBD1 (5 bases). CDR3 size: 15 residues. Trimming cost V 0 bases and J 2 bases, with 9 bases left between them. CDR1 is SGHRS, CDR2 YFSETQ, per germline. CDR3 DNA sequence: TGCGCCAGCAGCTTGGGGGGCCGTGGCAATCAGCCCCAGCATTTT. Protein product: CASSLGGRGNQPQHF.

This rearrangement joins TRBV5-4 to TRBJ1-5; 9 nucleotides align to TRBD1. The germline CDR1 and CDR2 sequences are SGHNT and YYREEE (reference sequence). The junction had 8 bases not matched to a gene; V was cut back by 4 bases and J by 6 bases. The length of the CDR3 is 15 residues. This CDR3 reads CASSPDRGGGQPQHF. The CDR3 coding sequence is TGTGCCAGCAGCCCGGACAGGGGAGGTGGTCAGCCCCAGCATTTT.

Only a few counts were recorded for this clone. The V call is TRBV6-2 or TRBV6-3, the J call TRBJ2-3; perhaps TRBD1 as D (6 bases). Deletions cut 5 bases from V and 6 bases from J, with 21 bases between. Germline-derived CDR1 and CDR2 are MNHEY and SVGEGT. The CDR3 contains 16 residues. CDR3 DNA: TGTGCCAGCAGTCTCCGGGACACCGCGTCGACGGATACGCAGTATTTT. Encoded protein: CASSLRDTASTDTQYF.

The chain recombines TRBV28 with TRBJ1-6; D is undetermined. V gave up 8 bases and J gave up 0 bases, with 5 bases separating them. CDR1 is MDHEN and CDR2 is SYDVKM in the germline V gene. There are 13 residues in the CDR3. CDR3 sequence: CASLSSYNSPLHF. In DNA, the CDR3 is TGTGCCAGCCTTAGCTCCTATAATTCACCCCTCCACTTT.

The chain is built from TRBV19 and TRBJ1-1, with TRBD1 matching over 10 bases. With V trimmed by 9 bases and J by 5 bases, 3 bases remained unmatched. The CDR3 spans 12 residues. Per the germline V gene, CDR1 is LNHDA and CDR2 is SQIVND (reference sequence). CDR3 bases: TGTGCCAGCCGACAGGGGGCAACTGAAGCTTTCTTT. The encoded protein is CASRQGATEAFF.

The rearrangement links TRBV4-3 to TRBJ2-2; D gene unclear. CDR3 length equals 15 residues. Trimming shortened V by 3 bases and J by 3 bases, and 11 bases separated the two germline ends. CDR1 is LGHNA and CDR2 is YSLEER in the germline V gene. CDR3 DNA: TGCGCCAGCAGCCAGAAAGTGTTGGACACCGGGGAGCTGTTTTTT. It encodes CASSQKVLDTGELFF.

The gene calls are TRBV5-1 and TRBJ1-6; TRBD1 might be the D (5 bases). The CDR3 runs 15 residues. Germline V gives CDR1 SGHRS, CDR2 YFSETQ. V lost 0 bases to trimming and J lost 8 bases, with 12 bases between them. CDR3 amino acids: CASSLVGDEDSPLHF. The CDR3 bases are TGCGCCAGCAGCTTGGTCGGGGACGAAGATTCACCCCTCCACTTT.

This chain links TRBV28 with TRBJ2-3; no clear D gene. Trimming left V 2 bases short and J 1 base short, with 10 bases between. Germline V gene lookup returns CDR1 MDHEN and CDR2 SYDVKM. The CDR3 sequence is 15 residues long. CDR3: CASSLGLTGTDTQYF. The CDR3 DNA follows: TGTGCCAGCAGTTTAGGGCTTACGGGCACAGATACGCAGTATTTT.

The gene calls are TRBV27 and TRBJ2-7, with D perhaps TRBD1 (5 bases). Germline loops: CDR1 MNHEY, CDR2 SMNVEV (reference sequence). V was pared by 9 bases and J by 2 bases, with 11 bases between. CDR3 length equals 12 residues. CDR3 sequence: CASKKGPYEQYF. CDR3 DNA sequence: TGTGCCAGTAAGAAGGGGCCCTACGAGCAGTACTTC.

The V and J genes are TRBV24-1 and TRBJ1-5, with unresolved D. There are 13 residues in the CDR3. V dropped 5 bases and J dropped 7 bases, with 11 bases sitting between them. Germline V lookup: CDR1 KGHDR, CDR2 SFDVKD. CDR3 sequence (DNA): TGTGCCACCAGTGCGGGGTTGAGGCAGCCCCAGCATTTT. As protein: CATSAGLRQPQHF.

V and J are TRBV6-2 or TRBV6-3 and TRBJ1-1; D is unclear. This CDR3 comprises 13 residues. Germline lookup yields CDR1 MNHEY and CDR2 SVGEGT. V was cut by 6 bases and J by 5 bases, with 13 bases left in between. The CDR3 DNA is TGTGCCAGCAGCGACCCGGGGTGGACTGAAGCTTTCTTT. As protein: CASSDPGWTEAFF.

The chain recombines TRBV30 with TRBJ1-6, with D tentatively TRBD1 (5 bases). Germline V gene lookup returns CDR1 GTSNPN and CDR2 SVGIG (reference sequence). The CDR3 consists of 18 residues. The V end was cut by 3 bases, the J end by 0 bases, with 18 bases between. The CDR3 is CAWSVPLRESSYNSPLHF. As DNA, the CDR3 is TGTGCCTGGAGCGTACCCCTCAGGGAAAGCTCCTATAATTCACCCCTCCACTTT.

The rearrangement joins TRBV11-2 to TRBJ1-2; D is possibly TRBD1 (5 bases). There are 15 residues in the CDR3. The ends were cut back, 0 bases at V and 2 bases at J, with 10 bases in the middle. In germline, CDR1 is SGHAT, CDR2 FQNNGV. The CDR3, as DNA: TGTGCCAGCAGCTTAGAAGGGACGGCAAACTATGGCTACACCTTC. This codes for CASSLEGTANYGYTF.

DNA of the CDR3: TGTGCCAGCAGTTTACCCGGACGGAACTATGGCTACACCTTC. It translates to CASSLPGRNYGYTF. The V gene is TRBV28, the J gene TRBJ1-2; no clear D gene. This CDR3 region has 14 residues. The germline V gene has CDR1 MDHEN and CDR2 SYDVKM. V lost 2 bases and J lost 2, with 9 bases in between.

The gene calls are TRBV5-1 and TRBJ1-5; possible D gene TRBD1, 5 bases. Germline loops: CDR1 SGHRS, CDR2 YFSETQ. The CDR3 runs 13 residues. Deletions cut 5 bases from V and 3 bases from J, with 9 bases between. This chain's CDR3 is CASSPGPNQPQHF. The CDR3 region has the DNA TGCGCCAGCAGTCCGGGACCCAATCAGCCCCAGCATTTT.

The chain recombines TRBV29-1 with TRBJ2-5; no clear D. V lost 6 bases and J 2 bases, leaving 7 bases between the germline ends. CDR3 length: 11 amino acids. Germline CDR1 and CDR2: SQVTM and ANQGSEA. CDR3 nucleotides: TGCAGCGTCGCCGCTCAAGAGACCCAGTACTTC. Its translation: CSVAAQETQYF.

The chain couples TRBV4-3 to TRBJ2-3; 10 bases line up with TRBD2. Germline V gives CDR1 LGHNA, CDR2 YSLEER. J was trimmed by 14 bases and V by 0 bases; bases with no gene match: 8. The CDR3 contains 14 residues. CDR3: CASSQDPGLAVRYF. The CDR3 region has the DNA TGCGCCAGCAGCCAAGACCCTGGACTAGCGGTACGGTATTTT.

The rearrangement uses TRBV6-5 and TRBJ2-2; perhaps D is TRBD1 or TRBD2 (5 bases each). The germline V gene encodes CDR1 MNHEY and CDR2 SVGAGI. V was pared by 4 bases and J by 5 bases, with 11 bases between. CDR3 length equals 14 residues. The CDR3 here is CASSWLRETGELFF. The CDR3 nucleotides are TGTGCCAGCAGTTGGCTCAGGGAGACCGGGGAGCTGTTTTTT.

The table lists this clone with a count of one. The V and J genes are TRBV7-9 and TRBJ1-5; a possible D gene is TRBD1 (6 bases). Germline CDR1 SEHNR, CDR2 FQNEAQ (reference sequence). This CDR3 is 15 amino acids long. V was pared by 5 bases and J by 4 bases, with 15 bases between. CDR3 loop: CASSPLTGPNQPQHF. CDR3 nucleotides: TGTGCCAGCAGCCCCCTCACAGGGCCAAATCAGCCCCAGCATTTT.